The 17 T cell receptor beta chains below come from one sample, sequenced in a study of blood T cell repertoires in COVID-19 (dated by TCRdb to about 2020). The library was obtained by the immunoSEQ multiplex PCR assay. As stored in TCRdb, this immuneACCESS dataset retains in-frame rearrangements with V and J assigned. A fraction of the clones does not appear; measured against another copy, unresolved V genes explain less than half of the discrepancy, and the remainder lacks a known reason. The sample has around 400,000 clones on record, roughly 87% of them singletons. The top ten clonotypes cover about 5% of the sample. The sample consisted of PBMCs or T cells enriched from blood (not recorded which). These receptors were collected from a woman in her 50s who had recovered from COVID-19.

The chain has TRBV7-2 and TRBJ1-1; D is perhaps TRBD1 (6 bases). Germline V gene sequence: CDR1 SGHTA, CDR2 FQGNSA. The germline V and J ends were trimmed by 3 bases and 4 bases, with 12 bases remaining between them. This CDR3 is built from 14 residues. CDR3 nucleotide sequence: TGTGCCAGCAGCTTCAGGGTAGGGGGCACTGAAGCTTTCTTT. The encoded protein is CASSFRVGGTEAFF.

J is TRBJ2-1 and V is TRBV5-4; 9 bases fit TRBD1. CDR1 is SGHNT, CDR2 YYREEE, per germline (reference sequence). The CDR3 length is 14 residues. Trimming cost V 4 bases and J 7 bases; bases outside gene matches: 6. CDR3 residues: CASSRATGGNEQFF. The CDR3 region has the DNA TGTGCCAGCAGCCGAGCGACAGGGGGGAATGAGCAGTTCTTC.

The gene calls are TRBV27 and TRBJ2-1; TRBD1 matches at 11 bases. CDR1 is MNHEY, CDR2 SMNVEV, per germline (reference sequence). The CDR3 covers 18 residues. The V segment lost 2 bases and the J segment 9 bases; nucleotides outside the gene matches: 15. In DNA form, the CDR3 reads TGTGCCAGCAGTTTAATGGGGACGGACAGGGGGCTAGTTGGTGAGCAGTTCTTC. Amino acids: CASSLMGTDRGLVGEQFF.

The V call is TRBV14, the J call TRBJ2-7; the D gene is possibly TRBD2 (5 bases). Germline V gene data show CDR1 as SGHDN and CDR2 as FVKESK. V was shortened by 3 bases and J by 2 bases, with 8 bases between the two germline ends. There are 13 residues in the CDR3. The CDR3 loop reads CASSHLATYEQYF. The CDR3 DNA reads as TGTGCCAGCAGCCACCTAGCCACCTACGAGCAGTACTTC. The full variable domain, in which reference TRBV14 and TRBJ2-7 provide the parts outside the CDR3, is EAGVTQFPSHSVIEKGQTVTLRCDPISGHDNLYWYRRVMGKEIKFLLHFVKESKQDESGMPNNRFLAERTGGTYSTLKVQPAELEDSGVYFCASSHLATYEQYFGPGTRLTVT.

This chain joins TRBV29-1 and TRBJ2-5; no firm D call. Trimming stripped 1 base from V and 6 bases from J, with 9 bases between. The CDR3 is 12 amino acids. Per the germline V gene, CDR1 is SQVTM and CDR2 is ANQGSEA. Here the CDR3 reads CSVEVNTKTQYF. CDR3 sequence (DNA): TGCAGCGTTGAAGTGAACACCAAGACCCAGTACTTC.

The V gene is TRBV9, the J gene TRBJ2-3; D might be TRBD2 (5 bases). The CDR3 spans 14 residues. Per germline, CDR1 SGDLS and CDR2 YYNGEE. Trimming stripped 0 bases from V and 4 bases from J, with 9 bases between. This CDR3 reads CASSVDSVADTQYF. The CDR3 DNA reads TGTGCCAGCAGCGTAGATAGCGTTGCAGATACGCAGTATTTT.

The CDR3 nucleotides are TGTGCCAGCAGCTTATCCCTAGACCGGAGGAACACCGGGGAGCTGTTTTTT. It is translated as CASSLSLDRRNTGELFF. The chain has TRBV13 and TRBJ2-2; D gene unclear. Germline V CDR1 and CDR2: PRHDT, FYEKMQ (reference sequence). Between the trimmed V and J ends, which lost 2 bases and 1 base, there was a span of 14 bases. This CDR3 region has 17 residues. Drawing the rest from reference TRBV13 and TRBJ2-2, the complete variable domain is AAGVIQSPRHLIKEKRETATLKCYPIPRHDTVYWYQQGPGQDPQFLISFYEKMQSDKGSIPDRFSAQQFSDYHSELNMSSLELGDSALYFCASSLSLDRRNTGELFFGEGSRLTVL.

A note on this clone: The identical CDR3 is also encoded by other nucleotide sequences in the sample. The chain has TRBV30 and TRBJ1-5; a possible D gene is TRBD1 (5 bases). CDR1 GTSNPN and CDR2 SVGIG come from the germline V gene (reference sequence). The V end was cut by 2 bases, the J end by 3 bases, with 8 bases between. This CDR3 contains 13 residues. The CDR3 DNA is TGTGCCTGGAGTTCCAGGGACAATCAGCCCCAGCATTTT. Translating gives CAWSSRDNQPQHF.

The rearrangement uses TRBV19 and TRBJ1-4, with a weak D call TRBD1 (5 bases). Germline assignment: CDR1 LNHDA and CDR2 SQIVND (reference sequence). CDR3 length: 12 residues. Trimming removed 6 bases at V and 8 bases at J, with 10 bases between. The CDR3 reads CASRQGLEKLFF. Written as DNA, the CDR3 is TGTGCCAGTAGGCAGGGCCTCGAAAAACTGTTTTTT. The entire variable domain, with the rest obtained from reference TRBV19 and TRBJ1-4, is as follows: DGGITQSPKYLFRKEGQNVTLSCEQNLNHDAMYWYRQDPGQGLRLIYYSQIVNDFQKGDIAEGYSVSREKKESFPLTVTSAQKNPTAFYLCASRQGLEKLFFGSGTQLSVL.

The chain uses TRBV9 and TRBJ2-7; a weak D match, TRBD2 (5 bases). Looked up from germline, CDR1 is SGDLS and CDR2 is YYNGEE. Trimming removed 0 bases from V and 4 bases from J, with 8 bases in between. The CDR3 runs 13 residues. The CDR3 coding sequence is TGTGCCAGCAGCGTAGATGAGGGATACGAGCAGTACTTC. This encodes CASSVDEGYEQYF. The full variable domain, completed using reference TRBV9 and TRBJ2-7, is DSGVTQTPKHLITATGQRVTLRCSPRSGDLSVYWYQQSLDQGLQFLIQYYNGEERAKGNILERFSAQQFPDLHSELNLSSLELGDSALYFCASSVDEGYEQYFGPGTRLTVT.

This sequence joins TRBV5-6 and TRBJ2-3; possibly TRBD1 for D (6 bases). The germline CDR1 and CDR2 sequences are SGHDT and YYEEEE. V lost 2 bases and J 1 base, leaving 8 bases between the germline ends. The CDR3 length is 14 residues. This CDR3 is CASSLQGGTDTQYF. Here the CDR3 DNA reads TGTGCCAGCAGCTTACAGGGAGGCACAGATACGCAGTATTTT.

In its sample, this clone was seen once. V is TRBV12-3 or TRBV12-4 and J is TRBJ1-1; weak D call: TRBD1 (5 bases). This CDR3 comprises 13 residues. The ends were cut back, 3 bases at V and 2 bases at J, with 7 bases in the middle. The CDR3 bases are TGTGCCAGCAGTTTGGGACTAAACACTGAAGCTTTCTTT. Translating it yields CASSLGLNTEAFF.

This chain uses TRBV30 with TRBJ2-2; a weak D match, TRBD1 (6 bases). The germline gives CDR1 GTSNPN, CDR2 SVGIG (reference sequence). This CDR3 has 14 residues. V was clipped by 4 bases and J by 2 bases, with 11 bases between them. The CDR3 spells CAWTAGANTGELFF. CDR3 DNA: TGTGCCTGGACCGCAGGGGCAAACACCGGGGAGCTGTTTTTT.

CDR3 coding DNA: TGTGCCAGCAGCCAGGACAGGGGCTTGGACACTGAAGCTTTCTTT. Protein product: CASSQDRGLDTEAFF. V and J are TRBV4-2 and TRBJ1-1, with TRBD1 matching 9 bases. Trimming removed 3 bases from V and 3 bases from J; junction bases left unmatched: 5. This CDR3 contains 15 residues. Germline CDR1 reads LGHNA; CDR2 reads YNFKEQ.

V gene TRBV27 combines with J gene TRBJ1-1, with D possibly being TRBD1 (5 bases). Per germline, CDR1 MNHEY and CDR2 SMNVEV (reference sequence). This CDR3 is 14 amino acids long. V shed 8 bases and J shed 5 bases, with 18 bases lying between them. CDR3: CASAPQGTSTEAFF. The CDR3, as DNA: TGTGCCAGCGCCCCCCAAGGGACTTCTACTGAAGCTTTCTTT.

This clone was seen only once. Here the CDR3 DNA reads TGTGCCTGGAGTGGAGGACAGGCCCTCTGGGGCTACACCTTC. This codes for CAWSGGQALWGYTF. The chain employs TRBV30 and TRBJ1-2, with 7 bases lining up with TRBD1. With 1 base clipped from V and 8 bases from J, the junction kept 10 bases outside the gene matches. The germline CDR1 and CDR2 sequences are GTSNPN and SVGIG (reference sequence). CDR3 length: 14 residues.

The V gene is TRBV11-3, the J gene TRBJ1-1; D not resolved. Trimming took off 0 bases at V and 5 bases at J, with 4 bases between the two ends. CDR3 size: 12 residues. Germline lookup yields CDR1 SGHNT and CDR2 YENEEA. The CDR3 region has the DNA TGTGCCAGCAGCTTAGATCGGACTGAAGCTTTCTTT. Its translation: CASSLDRTEAFF.